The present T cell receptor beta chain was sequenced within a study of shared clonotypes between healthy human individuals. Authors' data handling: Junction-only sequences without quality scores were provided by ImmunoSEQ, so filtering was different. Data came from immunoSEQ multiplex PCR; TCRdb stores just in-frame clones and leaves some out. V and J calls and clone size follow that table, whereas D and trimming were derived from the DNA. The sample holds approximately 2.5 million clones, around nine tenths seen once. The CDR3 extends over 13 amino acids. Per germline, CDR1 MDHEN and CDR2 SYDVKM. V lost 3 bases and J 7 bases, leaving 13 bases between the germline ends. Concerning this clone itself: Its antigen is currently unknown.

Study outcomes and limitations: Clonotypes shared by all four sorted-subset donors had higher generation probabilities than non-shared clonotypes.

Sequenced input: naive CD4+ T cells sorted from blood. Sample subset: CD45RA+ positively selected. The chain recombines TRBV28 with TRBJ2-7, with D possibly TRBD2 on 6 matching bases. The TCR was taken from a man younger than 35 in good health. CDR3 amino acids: CASSFGGAREQYF. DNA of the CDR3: TGTGCCAGCAGTTTTGGAGGGGCGCGTGAGCAGTACTTC.